The rows below give T cell receptor beta chains drawn from one sample of a study of shared clonotypes between healthy human individuals. Using immunoSEQ multiplex PCR, the repertoire was profiled, and TCRdb retains in-frame clones only, with some absent. The table lists approximately 740,000 clones, about 91% of them singletons. Input material: naive CD8+ T cells sorted from blood. All receptors come from a man aged 25 to 45 in good health. The CDR3 runs from the conserved cysteine through the conserved F or W. Fields, in order: J gene, D gene, clone size, V gene, CDR3 protein, CDR3 DNA. A D gene is named only where the DNA matches it firmly. Part of the rows lack a size; the others show once, few, many or a class for expanded clones.

>TRBJ1-4|NA|NA|TRBV18
CASSPPGGTNEKLFF
TGTGCCAGCTCACCACCAGGGGGGACTAATGAAAAACTGTTTTTT
>TRBJ2-7|NA|NA|TRBV28
CASSPLPSGREPYEQYF
TGTGCCAGCAGTCCCCTCCCTTCCGGCAGGGAGCCCTACGAGCAGTACTTC
>TRBJ2-7|TRBD1|NA|TRBV27
CASSTPRTGTYEQYF
TGTGCCAGCAGTACTCCCAGGACAGGTACCTACGAGCAGTACTTC
>TRBJ2-7|NA|NA|TRBV11-2
CASSLERPSGEQYF
TGTGCCAGCAGCTTAGAACGACCCTCGGGCGAGCAGTACTTC
>TRBJ2-3|NA|once|TRBV6-5
CASALSSTDTQYF
TGTGCCAGCGCTTTGAGCAGCACAGATACGCAGTATTTT
>TRBJ2-5|TRBD2|NA|TRBV25-1
CASSEPGLAGQETQYF
TGTGCCAGCAGTGAACCGGGACTAGCGGGCCAAGAGACCCAGTACTTC
>TRBJ2-7|TRBD1|NA|TRBV14
CASSPRGLPPYEQYF
TGTGCCAGCAGCCCGAGGGGGCTCCCCCCCTACGAGCAGTACTTC
>TRBJ1-2|NA|NA|TRBV4-3
CASSQDLPGAYGYTF
TGCGCCAGCAGCCAAGATCTGCCAGGAGCCTATGGCTACACCTTC
>TRBJ2-1|NA|NA|TRBV14
CASSQIGTPSNEQFF
TGTGCCAGCAGCCAAATCGGGACCCCAAGCAATGAGCAGTTCTTC
>TRBJ2-3|TRBD2|NA|TRBV19
CASSINSGTSTDTQYF
TGTGCCAGTAGTATTAATAGCGGGACGAGCACAGATACGCAGTATTTT
>TRBJ2-1|TRBD1|NA|TRBV4-3
CASSQEWTGVGSYNEQFF
TGCGCCAGCAGCCAAGAGTGGACAGGGGTTGGTTCCTACAATGAGCAGTTCTTC
>TRBJ1-1|NA|few|TRBV7-6
CASSLSVGAHTEAFF
TGTGCCAGCAGCTTAAGCGTTGGTGCCCACACTGAAGCTTTCTTT
>TRBJ2-5|TRBD2|NA|TRBV28
CASRPLAGPYQETQYF
TGTGCCAGCAGACCACTAGCGGGACCGTACCAAGAGACCCAGTACTTC
>TRBJ2-7|NA|NA|TRBV7-9
CASSLAEAGANSEQYF
TGTGCCAGCAGCTTAGCGGAGGCAGGGGCTAATAGCGAGCAGTACTTC
>TRBJ2-3|TRBD2|once|TRBV11-2
CASSLVAGNTDTQYF
TGTGCCAGCAGCTTAGTAGCGGGAAACACAGATACGCAGTATTTT
>TRBJ1-5|TRBD1|NA|TRBV28
CASTYDRASNQPQHF
TGTGCCAGCACCTACGACAGGGCTAGCAATCAGCCCCAGCATTTT
>TRBJ2-3|NA|NA|TRBV18
CASSPTKGEQGTDTQYF
TGTGCCAGCTCACCTACTAAGGGGGAACAAGGCACAGATACGCAGTATTTT
>TRBJ2-7|NA|NA|TRBV27
CASRRSLGQVGLSYEQYF
TGTGCCAGCAGACGCTCACTTGGCCAGGTAGGACTGTCCTACGAGCAGTACTTC
>TRBJ2-7|NA|NA|TRBV7-2
CASSDTYRVSYEQYF
TGTGCCAGCAGCGACACCTACAGGGTTTCCTACGAGCAGTACTTC
>TRBJ2-7|NA|NA|TRBV19
CASRGERDGYEQYF
TGTGCCAGTAGGGGTGAGCGAGACGGCTACGAGCAGTACTTC
>TRBJ2-1|TRBD1|once|TRBV6-5
CASSPGTGVHNEQFF
TGTGCCAGCAGTCCTGGGACAGGGGTCCACAATGAGCAGTTCTTC
>TRBJ2-3|TRBD2|once|TRBV2
CASLAGETDTQYF
TGTGCCAGTCTAGCGGGAGAGACAGATACGCAGTATTTT
>TRBJ2-1|NA|NA|TRBV6-6
CASGLLLARYNEQFF
TGTGCCAGCGGATTATTGCTAGCACGGTACAATGAGCAGTTCTTC
>TRBJ2-7|TRBD1|NA|TRBV4-1
CASSQGPQGAGVSYEQYF
TGCGCCAGCAGCCAAGGTCCACAGGGGGCCGGGGTATCCTACGAGCAGTACTTC
>TRBJ1-4|TRBD1|NA|TRBV5-4
CASSQPDREGEKLFF
TGTGCCAGCAGCCAACCCGACAGGGAAGGTGAAAAACTGTTTTTT
>TRBJ1-4|NA|NA|TRBV6-1
CASSEPWEGLNNEKLFF
TGTGCCAGCAGTGAACCCTGGGAGGGGCTTAACAATGAAAAACTGTTTTTT
>TRBJ2-2|NA|NA|TRBV6-5
CASSYSEAGELFF
TGTGCCAGCAGTTACTCTGAGGCCGGGGAGCTGTTTTTT
>TRBJ1-1|NA|NA|TRBV7-6
CASSARTGNTEAFF
TGTGCCAGCAGCGCCCGGACGGGGAACACTGAAGCTTTCTTT
>TRBJ2-1|TRBD1|NA|TRBV28
CASSFLSGTEDNEQFF
TGTGCCAGCAGTTTCTTATCCGGGACAGAAGACAATGAGCAGTTCTTC
>TRBJ1-5|TRBD1|NA|TRBV6-5
CASSLSGTGDLQPQHF
TGTGCCAGCAGTTTATCCGGGACAGGGGATCTTCAGCCCCAGCATTTT
>TRBJ1-4|NA|NA|TRBV28
CASSLGPPQPSNEKLFF
TGTGCCAGCAGTTTAGGGCCTCCTCAACCGTCTAATGAAAAACTGTTTTTT
>TRBJ1-1|NA|NA|TRBV7-9
CASSSSSAGAMNTEAFF
TGTGCCAGCAGCTCCTCTTCGGCAGGGGCCATGAACACTGAAGCTTTCTTT
>TRBJ2-1|NA|NA|TRBV10-1
CASSPPGRVSYNEQFF
TGCGCCAGCAGCCCCCCCGGCCGGGTCTCCTACAATGAGCAGTTCTTC
>TRBJ2-7|NA|NA|TRBV28
CASSLSRGYSYEQYF
TGTGCCAGCAGTTTATCCCGGGGTTACTCCTACGAGCAGTACTTC
>TRBJ1-1|NA|few|TRBV7-9
CASSLVRNTEAFF
TGTGCCAGCAGCTTAGTTCGGAACACTGAAGCTTTCTTT
>TRBJ1-1|NA|NA|TRBV4-1
CASSQDSRSGNTEAFF
TGCGCCAGCAGCCAAGATTCAAGATCCGGGAACACTGAAGCTTTCTTT
>TRBJ2-3|NA|NA|TRBV15
CATSRDGPSDTQYF
TGTGCCACCAGCAGAGATGGCCCATCAGATACGCAGTATTTT
>TRBJ2-3|TRBD2|NA|TRBV7-9
CASSPSTEAGAGTDTQYF
TGTGCCAGCAGCCCCAGTACCGAAGCGGGAGCGGGAACAGATACGCAGTATTTT